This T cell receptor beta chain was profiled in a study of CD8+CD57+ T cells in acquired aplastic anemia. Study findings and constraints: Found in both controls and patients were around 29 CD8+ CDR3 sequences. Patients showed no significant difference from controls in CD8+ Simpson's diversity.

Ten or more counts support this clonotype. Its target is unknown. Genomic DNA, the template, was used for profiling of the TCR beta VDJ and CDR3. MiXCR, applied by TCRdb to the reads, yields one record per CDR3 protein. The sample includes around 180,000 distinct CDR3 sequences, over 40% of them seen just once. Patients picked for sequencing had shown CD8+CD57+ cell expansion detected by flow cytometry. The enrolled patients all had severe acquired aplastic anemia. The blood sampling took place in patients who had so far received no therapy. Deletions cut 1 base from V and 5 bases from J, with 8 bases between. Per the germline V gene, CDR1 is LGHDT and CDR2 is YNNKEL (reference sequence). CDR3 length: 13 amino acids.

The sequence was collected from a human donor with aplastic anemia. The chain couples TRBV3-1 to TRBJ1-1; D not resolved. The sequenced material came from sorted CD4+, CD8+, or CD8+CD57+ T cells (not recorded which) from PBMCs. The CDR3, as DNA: TGTGCCAGCAGCCAAGGGAGCGGGACTGAAGCTTTCTTT. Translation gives CASSQGSGTEAFF.